The 24 T cell receptor beta chains below all came from one sample that was sequenced in a study of shared clonotypes between healthy human individuals. Selected positively for CCR7 and CD45RO-negative, naive CD8 cells excluded terminally differentiated effector memory CD45RA+ cells. TCRdb's table, derived via immunoSEQ multiplex PCR, lists solely in-frame clones and lacks some. The sample holds roughly 2.1 million clones; 93% are singletons and the top ten take approximately 1.7%. Sequences were obtained from naive CD8+ T cells from PBMCs. The receptors shown here come from a man younger than 30 in good health. Some clones in this sample may be carry-over from other donors' samples.

The chain is built from TRBV7-9 and TRBJ2-7; D gene uncertain. Germline lookup yields CDR1 SEHNR and CDR2 FQNEAQ (reference sequence). Trimming shortened V by 1 base and J by 5 bases, and 15 bases separated the two germline ends. The CDR3 is 15 residues long. CDR3 residues: CASSLVTAHANEQYF. The CDR3 coding sequence is TGTGCCAGCAGCTTAGTGACGGCCCACGCTAACGAGCAGTACTTC.

This clone was observed a single time. V and J are TRBV6-4 and TRBJ2-5; TRBD2 matches at 7 bases. V gave up 0 bases and J gave up 5 bases; unmatched junction bases: 21. The germline gives CDR1 MRHNA, CDR2 SNTAGT. This CDR3 has 20 residues. The CDR3 DNA reads TGTGCCAGCAGTGACTCGATCTTTTCCTTCGGGGGGAGAGGTAGCGAGACCCAGTACTTC. Protein product: CASSDSIFSFGGRGSETQYF.

This sequence joins TRBV28 and TRBJ1-5; D gene unclear. CDR1 is MDHEN and CDR2 is SYDVKM in the germline V gene. The germline V and J ends were trimmed by 3 bases and 5 bases, with 17 bases remaining between them. CDR3 size: 16 residues. CDR3 protein: CASSFRAGEGYQPQHF. The CDR3, as DNA: TGTGCCAGCAGTTTTAGGGCCGGGGAAGGCTATCAGCCCCAGCATTTT.

The rearrangement joins TRBV7-6 to TRBJ1-1; D unclear. Germline-derived CDR1 and CDR2 are SGHVS and FNYEAQ. Trimming cost V 5 bases and J 0 bases, with 10 bases left between them. The CDR3 runs to 14 residues. The DNA for the CDR3 is TGTGCCAGCAGCCCAGTAAGTATGAACACTGAAGCTTTCTTT. As protein: CASSPVSMNTEAFF.

The V gene is TRBV11-2, the J gene TRBJ2-5; D perhaps matches TRBD2 (6 bases). The CDR3 totals 16 residues. In germline, CDR1 is SGHAT, CDR2 FQNNGV. V was shortened by 0 bases and J by 0 bases, with 11 bases between the two germline ends. The CDR3 nucleotides read TGTGCCAGCAGCTTAGACCTTCGGGGGTACCAAGAGACCCAGTACTTC. Its translation is CASSLDLRGYQETQYF.

In its sample, this clone was seen a few times. The chain combines TRBV28 with TRBJ1-2, with D hard to call. The CDR3 has 14 residues. Germline loops: CDR1 MDHEN, CDR2 SYDVKM. V lost 7 bases, J lost 4 bases, and 16 bases lay in between. Here the CDR3 reads CASTQRSLSYGYTF. CDR3 nucleotides: TGTGCCAGCACCCAGCGCAGCTTGAGCTATGGCTACACCTTC.

The DNA for the CDR3 is TGCGCCAGCAGCCAAGAAGCGGCAGGCTTTACTGCCTACAATGAGCAGTTCTTC. This translates into CASSQEAAGFTAYNEQFF. The V and J genes are TRBV4-1 and TRBJ2-1; TRBD2 might be the D (5 bases). Germline loops: CDR1 MGHRA, CDR2 YSYEKL. The CDR3 length is 18 residues. The V and J ends lost 0 bases and 2 bases respectively, with 17 bases between them.

The rearrangement joins TRBV7-9 to TRBJ2-7, with D possibly matching TRBD2 (6 bases). From germline, CDR1 is SEHNR and CDR2 FQNEAQ (reference sequence). V was shortened by 5 bases and J by 5 bases, with 22 bases between the two germline ends. The CDR3 totals 16 residues. CDR3 protein: CASSLPLGLERDEQYF. The CDR3 DNA sequence: TGTGCCAGCAGCCTACCACTGGGACTGGAAAGGGACGAGCAGTACTTC.

The CDR3 protein is CASSPGADYNEQFF. The CDR3 DNA reads TGTGCCAGCAGCCCGGGGGCGGACTACAATGAGCAGTTCTTC. This chain joins TRBV7-3 and TRBJ2-1; D may correspond to TRBD1 or TRBD2 (6 bases each). Germline V lookup: CDR1 SGHTA, CDR2 FQGTGA. The ends were cut back, 5 bases at V and 3 bases at J, with 11 bases in the middle. The CDR3 extends over 14 amino acids.

This chain connects TRBV9 to TRBJ1-1, with a tentative D call TRBD1 (5 bases). Between the trimmed V and J ends, which lost 1 base and 4 bases, there was a span of 14 bases. Germline CDR1 is SGDLS and CDR2 is YYNGEE. CDR3 size: 15 residues. CDR3 loop: CASSVTGLGGTEAFF. The CDR3 bases are TGTGCCAGCAGCGTAACAGGACTCGGGGGCACTGAAGCTTTCTTT.

The chain uses TRBV27 and TRBJ1-2, with 8 bases identical to TRBD1. The CDR3 is 15 amino acids. CDR1 is MNHEY and CDR2 is SMNVEV in the germline V gene (reference sequence). With 5 bases clipped from V and 4 bases from J, the junction kept 9 bases outside the gene matches. CDR3 sequence (DNA): TGTGCCAGCAGTCCCAATCGACAGGGGACCTATGGCTACACCTTC. Translated: CASSPNRQGTYGYTF.

This chain connects TRBV6-5 to TRBJ2-3; no clear D gene. Trimming took off 4 bases at V and 5 bases at J, with 7 bases between the two ends. The CDR3 sequence is 12 residues long. The germline V gene encodes CDR1 MNHEY and CDR2 SVGAGI. The DNA for the CDR3 is TGTGCCAGCAGTTCCTGGGGAGATACGCAGTATTTT. Translation: CASSSWGDTQYF.

This chain links TRBV4-1 with TRBJ2-3; D unclear. Trimming took 2 bases from V and 0 from J, leaving 12 bases between them. The CDR3 covers 16 residues. Germline CDR1 MGHRA, CDR2 YSYEKL. The CDR3, as DNA: TGCGCCAGCAGCCAAATCGTCAGGCCCAGCACAGATACGCAGTATTTT. Protein sequence: CASSQIVRPSTDTQYF.

The rearrangement uses TRBV10-3 and TRBJ2-7; TRBD1 matches at 7 bases. Unmatched junction bases numbered 12, after V lost 1 base and J lost 3 bases. Germline CDR1 and CDR2: ENHRY and SYGVKD. The CDR3 contains 17 residues. The CDR3 region has the DNA TGTGCCATCAGTGAGTTTGGTTATTGGCAGGGGGACTACGAGCAGTACTTC. Translation: CAISEFGYWQGDYEQYF.

The rearrangement uses TRBV11-2 and TRBJ2-2, with D tentatively TRBD1 or TRBD2 (5 bases each). This CDR3 is built from 17 residues. The germline CDR1 and CDR2 sequences are SGHAT and FQNNGV. The ends were cut back, 5 bases at V and 5 bases at J, with 21 bases in the middle. CDR3 coding DNA: TGTGCCAGCAGCCTCGGGTTGAGGGGCCTGTATACCGGGGAGCTGTTTTTT. Its protein product is CASSLGLRGLYTGELFF. The full variable domain, its missing parts supplied by reference TRBV11-2 and TRBJ2-2, is EAGVAQSPRYKIIEKRQSVAFWCNPISGHATLYWYQQILGQGPKLLIQFQNNGVVDDSQLPKDRFSAERLKGVDSTLKIQPAKLEDSAVYLCASSLGLRGLYTGELFFGEGSRLTVL.

The chain is built from TRBV11-2 and TRBJ2-7; 7 bases align to TRBD1. CDR3 length: 14 amino acids. CDR1 and CDR2 (germline): SGHAT, FQNNGV. Trimming took 5 bases from V and 3 from J; bases not matched to a gene: 7. In DNA form, the CDR3 reads TGTGCCAGCAGCGCAGGGACAGCAGTCTACGAGCAGTACTTC. Translated, it gives CASSAGTAVYEQYF.

The chain combines TRBV7-9 with TRBJ1-5, with 7 bases matching TRBD1. CDR3 length equals 15 residues. The germline V gene encodes CDR1 SEHNR and CDR2 FQNEAQ (reference sequence). V was clipped by 4 bases and J by 6 bases; unmatched bases: 9. The CDR3: CASSSGTEVGQPQHF. CDR3 nucleotide sequence: TGTGCCAGCAGCTCCGGGACAGAAGTTGGTCAGCCCCAGCATTTT.

In the case of this clone: The same CDR3 arises from other DNA sequences in this sample as well. The V call is TRBV7-2, the J call TRBJ2-2; D is undetermined. This CDR3 has 12 residues. V lost 5 bases, J lost 4 bases, and 5 bases lay in between. Germline V gene data show CDR1 as SGHTA and CDR2 as FQGNSA. CDR3 nucleotides: TGTGCCAGCAGCCCTCGCACCGGGGAGCTGTTTTTT. Translation: CASSPRTGELFF.

The chain joins TRBV27 to TRBJ2-1, with 9 bases that match TRBD2. Losses at the gene ends were 6 bases for V and 4 bases for J; bases not matched to a gene: 10. In germline, CDR1 is MNHEY, CDR2 SMNVEV (reference sequence). CDR3 length equals 16 residues. CDR3 loop: CASSLAASGTYNEQFF. In DNA form, the CDR3 reads TGTGCCAGCAGCCTTGCGGCTAGCGGGACTTACAATGAGCAGTTCTTC.

The rearrangement joins TRBV4-1 to TRBJ2-7; perhaps TRBD1 as D (6 bases). This CDR3 comprises 16 residues. V was pared by 0 bases and J by 5 bases, with 17 bases between. Germline CDR1 is MGHRA and CDR2 is YSYEKL. As DNA, the CDR3 is TGCGCCAGCAGCCAAGATCCCGGACAGTCTAGGGACGAGCAGTACTTC. As protein: CASSQDPGQSRDEQYF.

The chain employs TRBV21-1 and TRBJ2-4; the table's D gene call, TRBD2, was not cross checked with the DNA. TRBV21-1 is labeled a pseudogene. The CDR3 sequence is 17 residues long. In DNA form, the CDR3 reads TGTGCCAGCAGCAAATTTTTAGGGTGGGGGGGCCGAAACATTCAGTACTTC. It translates to CASSKFLGWGGRNIQYF.

This chain joins TRBV2 and TRBJ2-3; D may be TRBD1 or TRBD2 (5 bases each). Germline assignment: CDR1 SNHLY and CDR2 FYNNEI. Trimming removed 3 bases at V and 3 bases at J, with 13 bases between. The CDR3 loop spans 15 amino acids. CDR3 coding DNA: TGTGCCAGCAGTGAGGGGGAAGGGGTAACAGATACGCAGTATTTT. As protein: CASSEGEGVTDTQYF.

The chain combines TRBV29-1 with TRBJ2-2; 8 positions match TRBD1. Germline V gives CDR1 SQVTM, CDR2 ANQGSEA. CDR3 length: 14 amino acids. V was clipped by 1 base and J by 6 bases; unmatched bases: 4. CDR3 DNA sequence: TGCAGCGTTGAAGGGACAGGGTTCGCCGGGGAGCTGTTTTTT. Translated, it gives CSVEGTGFAGELFF.

The J gene is TRBJ2-6, the V gene TRBV27, with D perhaps assigned TRBD1 or TRBD2 (5 bases each). The CDR3 length is 17 residues. Deletions cut 5 bases from V and 10 bases from J, with 24 bases between. Germline CDR1 and CDR2: MNHEY and SMNVEV (reference sequence). DNA for the CDR3: TGTGCCAGCAGTCTCCTCGGGACGTGGAATACCTGGAACGTCCTGACTTTC. This translates into CASSLLGTWNTWNVLTF.